Presented here are 7 T cell receptor beta chains from one specimen sequenced in a study of long-term antiretroviral therapy in people with HIV. Version v3.0 of the immunoSEQ assay ran at survey level. TCRdb keeps only in-frame clones here, not all; method: immunoSEQ multiplex PCR. The table includes about 11,000 clones, about 81% detected once. The sequencing used unsorted PBMCs, collected 1.8 years after starting antiretroviral therapy. All receptors come from a man aged 40-49 years with HIV.

This chain joins TRBV2 and TRBJ1-4; TRBD1 matches at 7 bases. With 6 bases clipped from V and 4 bases from J, the junction kept 5 bases outside the gene matches. There are 14 residues in the CDR3. CDR1 is SNHLY, CDR2 FYNNEI, per germline. Here the CDR3 DNA reads TGTGCCAGCAGGGGGACAGCATTTAATGAAAAACTGTTTTTT. Translation: CASRGTAFNEKLFF.

This sequence joins TRBV9 and TRBJ1-1, with 7 positions matching TRBD1. The germline gives CDR1 SGDLS, CDR2 YYNGEE. The CDR3 extends over 14 amino acids. After removal of 4 bases from V and 5 bases from J, the junction contained 8 bases not matched to a gene. In nucleotides, the CDR3 is TGTGCCAGCAGCTTTACAGGGGAGGGGACTGAAGCTTTCTTT. It translates to CASSFTGEGTEAFF.

The genes are TRBV30 and TRBJ2-5; TRBD2 agrees at 12 bases. This CDR3 has 15 residues. CDR1 GTSNPN and CDR2 SVGIG come from the germline V gene (reference sequence). V shed 4 bases, J shed 4 bases, and the junction held 7 bases outside the gene matches. CDR3 in amino acids: CAWNSLGLAGETQYF. For the CDR3, the DNA is TGTGCCTGGAATAGCCTGGGACTAGCGGGAGAGACCCAGTACTTC.

This chain connects TRBV5-1 to TRBJ2-3, with 9 bases that match TRBD2. Germline V gene data show CDR1 as SGHRS and CDR2 as YFSETQ. V lost 2 bases to trimming and J lost 0 bases; unmatched junction nucleotides: 4. The CDR3 length is 16 residues. The CDR3 loop reads CASSFLAGVSTDTQYF. CDR3 nucleotides: TGCGCCAGCAGCTTCTTAGCGGGAGTAAGCACAGATACGCAGTATTTT.

The rearrangement joins TRBV4-2 to TRBJ1-2; maybe TRBD1 (5 bases). CDR1 is LGHNA and CDR2 is YNFKEQ in the germline V gene. CDR3 length equals 15 residues. Trimming pared 1 base from V and 0 bases from J, leaving 9 bases between. The CDR3 DNA is TGTGCCAGCAGCCAAGCGGGGACTTCTAACTATGGCTACACCTTC. Translation: CASSQAGTSNYGYTF.

V usage is TRBV5-8 and J usage is TRBJ1-5; D remains unclear. V was cut by 0 bases and J by 6 bases, with 7 bases left in between. The CDR3 covers 13 residues. CDR1 is SGHTS and CDR2 is YDEGEE in the germline V gene. The CDR3 is CASSLGGFQPQHF. Here the CDR3 DNA reads TGTGCCAGCAGCTTGGGTGGCTTTCAGCCCCAGCATTTT.

The chain is built from TRBV7-2 and TRBJ1-2; D is unresolved. The CDR3 sequence is 12 residues long. CDR1 SGHTA and CDR2 FQGNSA come from the germline V gene. V lost 5 bases, J lost 5 bases, and 9 bases lay in between. The CDR3 region has the DNA TGTGCCAGCAGCGGCCGGACTTATGGCTACACCTTC. Translated, it gives CASSGRTYGYTF.